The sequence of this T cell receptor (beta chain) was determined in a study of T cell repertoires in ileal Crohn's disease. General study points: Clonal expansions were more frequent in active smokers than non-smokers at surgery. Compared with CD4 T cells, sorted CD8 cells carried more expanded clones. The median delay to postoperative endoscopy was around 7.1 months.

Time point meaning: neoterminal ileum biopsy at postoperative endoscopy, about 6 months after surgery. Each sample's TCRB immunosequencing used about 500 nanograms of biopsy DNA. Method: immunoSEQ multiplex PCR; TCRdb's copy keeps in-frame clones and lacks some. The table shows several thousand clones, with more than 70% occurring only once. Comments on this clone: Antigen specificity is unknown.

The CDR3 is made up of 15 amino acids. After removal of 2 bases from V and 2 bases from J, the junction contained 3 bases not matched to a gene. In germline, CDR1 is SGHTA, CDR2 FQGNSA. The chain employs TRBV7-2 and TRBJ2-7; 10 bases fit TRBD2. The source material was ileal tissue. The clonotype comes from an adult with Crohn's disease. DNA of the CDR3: TGTGCCAGCAGCTTACCACTAGCGGGGACCTACGAGCAGTACTTC. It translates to CASSLPLAGTYEQYF.